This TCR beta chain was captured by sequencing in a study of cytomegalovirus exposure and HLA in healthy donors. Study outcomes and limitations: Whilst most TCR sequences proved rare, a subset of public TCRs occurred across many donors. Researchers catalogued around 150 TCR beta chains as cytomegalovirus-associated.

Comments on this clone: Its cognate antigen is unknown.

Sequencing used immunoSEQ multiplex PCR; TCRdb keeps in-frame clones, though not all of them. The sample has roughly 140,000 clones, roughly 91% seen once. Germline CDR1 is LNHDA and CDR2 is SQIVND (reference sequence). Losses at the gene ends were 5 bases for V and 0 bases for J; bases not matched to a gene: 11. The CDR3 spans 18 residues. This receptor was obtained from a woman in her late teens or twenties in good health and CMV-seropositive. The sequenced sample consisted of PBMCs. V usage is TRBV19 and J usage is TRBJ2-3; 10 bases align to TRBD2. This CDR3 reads CASSVVAGGVLSTDTQYF. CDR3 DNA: TGTGCCAGTAGTGTCGTAGCGGGAGGAGTTTTGAGCACAGATACGCAGTATTTT.